A selection of T cell receptor beta chains follows, all from one sample in a study of response to subunit inactivated influenza vaccine. TCRdb reanalysed the RT-PCR reads using MiXCR and keeps one entry per CDR3 protein. The sample includes under 750,000 distinct CDR3 sequences, about 12% of them seen just once. The sequencing used PBMCs from blood, collected on the day of vaccination. The receptors stem from a man in his fifties who received an inactivated influenza vaccine. Both conserved end residues are part of each CDR3.

>TRBV4-2|TRBJ1-2
CASSREGGAFSYGYTF
>TRBV30|TRBJ2-1
CAWTGGGGYEQFF
>TRBV11-2|TRBJ2-7
CASSLAQGLSEQYF
>TRBV11-2|TRBJ1-4
CASSLVNLEGKLFF
>TRBV20-1|TRBJ2-7
CSAEYGTATYEQYF
>TRBV6-2/TRBV6-3|TRBJ2-6
CASRSRGAGANVLTF
>TRBV7-2|TRBJ2-3
CASSLEGGASTDTQYF
>TRBV4-1|TRBJ2-7
CASSQDVWGGDEQYF
>TRBV4-2|TRBJ1-2
CASSQDTQPNYGYTF
>TRBV5-1|TRBJ2-1
CASGTENGEQFF
>TRBV28|TRBJ2-5
CASRGPDVSGTQYF
>TRBV6-5|TRBJ2-1
CASSYSTGPSYNEQFF
>TRBV7-7|TRBJ2-5
CASSLATGSEETQYF
>TRBV2|TRBJ2-3
CASSLRPGTSYADTQYF
>TRBV10-2|TRBJ2-2
CASSSGVDTGELFF
>TRBV30|TRBJ2-3
CAWSNPPQRYTQYF
>TRBV7-2|TRBJ2-5
CASSSKVRETQYF
>TRBV5-1|TRBJ1-1
CASSLDRRRGKGSTEAFF
>TRBV7-6|TRBJ2-5
CASSAYRDREETQYF
>TRBV28|TRBJ2-1
CASRRTSSSYNEQFF
>TRBV11-2|TRBJ2-3
CASRRTRGSADTQYF
>TRBV27|TRBJ2-1
CASSLRGLAGYNEQFF
>TRBV29-1|TRBJ2-2
CRVDPTSGAGELFF
>TRBV9|TRBJ2-2
CASTSNGVPGDTGELFF
>TRBV12-3/TRBV12-4|TRBJ2-1
CASSLASYRRLENNEQFF
>TRBV25-1|TRBJ2-2
CASSDPGLAGGITGELFF
>TRBV4-3|TRBJ2-7
CASSQERGRPSEQYF
>TRBV5-6|TRBJ2-3
CASSSTVGADTQYF
>TRBV7-2|TRBJ1-2
CASSLGGQGLNGYTF
>TRBV12-5|TRBJ1-5
CASGLGSQPQHF
>TRBV7-9|TRBJ2-5
CASSSLGGGIETQYF
>TRBV4-3|TRBJ2-2
CASSQDRVPPNTGELFF
>TRBV20-1|TRBJ2-7
CSPRQGGEQYF
>TRBV7-8|TRBJ1-2
CASSLGPLGAGNYGYTF
>TRBV4-3|TRBJ2-7
CASRHQDHGAYEQYF
>TRBV5-6|TRBJ2-3
CASSSKTGSPDTQYF
>TRBV12-3/TRBV12-4|TRBJ1-6
CASSWGQGTSPLHF
>TRBV27|TRBJ2-1
CASNNEQFF
>TRBV20-1|TRBJ2-1
CSASRQRSNEQFF